The 16 T cell receptor beta chains presented below share a single source sample, sequenced in a study of shared clonotypes between healthy human individuals. Naive-designated CD8 cells lacked CD45RO, were positively enriched for CCR7, and omitted terminally differentiated effector memory CD45RA+ cells. Produced via immunoSEQ multiplex PCR; TCRdb's table is partial and in-frame only. The repertoire includes some 2,100,000 clones, about 92% of them detected once, and about 1.5% sits in the top ten. Sequencing was performed on naive CD8+ T cells from PBMCs. The receptors shown here come from a man between 18 and 35 years old in good health. Some clones in this sample may be carry-over from other donors' samples.

The chain couples TRBV30 to TRBJ2-3; 9 nucleotides agree with TRBD2. V lost 5 bases and J lost 2; bases outside the gene matches: 14. From germline, CDR1 is GTSNPN and CDR2 SVGIG (reference sequence). The CDR3 spans 17 residues. The CDR3: CAWVGAGGPVPTDTQYF. CDR3 nucleotide sequence: TGTGCCTGGGTCGGCGCGGGAGGGCCAGTACCCACAGATACGCAGTATTTT.

Notes on this clone: Additional DNA sequences in this sample encode the identical CDR3. V gene TRBV6-5 combines with J gene TRBJ1-2, with no clear D. Germline-derived CDR1 and CDR2 are MNHEY and SVGAGI. V lost 2 bases, J lost 4 bases, and 8 bases lay in between. This CDR3 has 13 amino acids. CDR3 DNA: TGTGCCAGCAGTTACGCCCGCGCCTATGGCTACACCTTC. Encoded protein: CASSYARAYGYTF.

A single count supports this clone. The DNA of the CDR3 is TGTGCCAGCAGTTATAGTTGGCGGGAGAGGGCAGATACGCAGTATTTT. Translated, it gives CASSYSWRERADTQYF. J is TRBJ2-3 and V is TRBV28; TRBD2 matches 7 bases. The length of the CDR3 is 16 residues. Germline loops: CDR1 MDHEN, CDR2 SYDVKM. The J segment lost 4 bases and the V segment lost 4 bases, leaving 11 bases of the junction unmatched.

V usage is TRBV28 and J usage is TRBJ1-3; no definite D call. This CDR3 is built from 18 residues. Germline V lookup: CDR1 MDHEN, CDR2 SYDVKM. Trimming removed 6 bases from V and 0 bases from J, with 21 bases in between. The CDR3 DNA reads TGTGCCAGCAGCACATGGCCGGCGGCTGATGACTCTGGAAACACCATATATTTT. Translating it yields CASSTWPAADDSGNTIYF.

The V and J genes are TRBV19 and TRBJ2-2; TRBD2 matches at 9 bases. The CDR3 runs to 14 residues. Germline loops: CDR1 LNHDA, CDR2 SQIVND (reference sequence). Trimming removed 6 bases from V and 5 bases from J; junction bases left unmatched: 4. DNA for the CDR3: TGTGCCAGTAGGCTAGCGGGACGGACCGGGGAGCTGTTTTTT. Translated, it gives CASRLAGRTGELFF.

The rearrangement joins TRBV11-3 to TRBJ1-3; 9 bases map to TRBD1. This CDR3 region has 16 residues. Per the germline V gene, CDR1 is SGHNT and CDR2 is YENEEA. V dropped 5 bases and J dropped 3; count of bases not matched to a gene: 8. CDR3 DNA: TGTGCCAGCAGCCCGGGACAGGGAAGTCTTGGAAACACCATATATTTT. This sequence encodes CASSPGQGSLGNTIYF. The complete variable domain, with remaining parts taken from reference TRBV11-3 and TRBJ1-3, reads EAGVVQSPRYKIIEKKQPVAFWCNPISGHNTLYWYLQNLGQGPELLIRYENEEAVDDSQLPKDRFSAERLKGVDSTLKIQPAELGDSAVYLCASSPGQGSLGNTIYFGEGSWLTVV.

The chain combines TRBV7-6 with TRBJ1-3; TRBD1 is a possible D gene (5 bases). CDR1 is SGHVS, CDR2 FNYEAQ, per germline. The CDR3 loop spans 16 amino acids. Deletions cut 9 bases from V and 0 bases from J, with 18 bases between. CDR3: CASRADRGLSGNTIYF. In DNA, the CDR3 is TGTGCCAGTCGAGCGGACCGGGGACTCTCTGGAAACACCATATATTTT.

The gene calls are TRBV4-2 and TRBJ2-7; tentatively, D is TRBD1 or TRBD2 (5 bases each). With 4 bases removed from V and 0 bases from J, the gap between germline ends came to 10 bases. CDR3 length equals 14 residues. Germline loops: CDR1 LGHNA, CDR2 YNFKEQ. The CDR3 coding sequence is TGTGCCAGCAGCCCGGGACGGTCCTCCTACGAGCAGTACTTC. Translated, it gives CASSPGRSSYEQYF.

This sequence joins TRBV15 and TRBJ2-5; D might be TRBD1 (7 bases). The CDR3 contains 17 residues. The V gene's germline CDR1 is LNHNV and CDR2 YYDKDF (reference sequence). V was shortened by 4 bases and J by 5 bases, with 23 bases between the two germline ends. The CDR3 here is CATSTSQGGPIRETQYF. Here the CDR3 DNA reads TGTGCCACCAGCACCAGTCAGGGGGGCCCCATAAGGGAGACCCAGTACTTC.

As regards this clone: Mismatch with germline at one junction end may stem from a read error. The chain links TRBV5-1 to TRBJ2-2, with 9 bases matching TRBD2. The CDR3 runs to 20 residues. CDR1 is SGHRS, CDR2 YFSETQ, per germline. CDR3 in DNA: TGCGCCAGCACGGACAGCCTTGGATCGGGCGGGAGGGCGAAGACCGGGGAGCTGTTTTTT. Translating gives CASTDSLGSGGRAKTGELFF.

The chain recombines TRBV6-1 with TRBJ2-1; 10 bases agree with TRBD1. CDR3 length: 13 amino acids. Germline V lookup: CDR1 MNHNS, CDR2 SASEGT. After removal of 7 bases from V and 6 bases from J, the junction contained 3 bases not matched to a gene. CDR3 sequence: CASIGTGVNEQFF. In DNA, the CDR3 is TGTGCCAGCATAGGGACAGGGGTCAATGAGCAGTTCTTC.

The V and J genes are TRBV11-2 and TRBJ2-3; D not certain. Germline assignment: CDR1 SGHAT and CDR2 FQNNGV. The CDR3 contains 13 residues. The ends were cut back, 5 bases at V and 3 bases at J, with 9 bases in the middle. CDR3 in DNA: TGTGCCAGCAGCCAATTAAGAACAGATACGCAGTATTTT. Residues: CASSQLRTDTQYF.

J is TRBJ2-7 and V is TRBV11-2, with D unclear. V lost 5 bases and J lost 2, with 13 bases in between. CDR1 and CDR2 (germline): SGHAT, FQNNGV. The CDR3 loop spans 14 amino acids. This CDR3 reads CASSARQAPYEQYF. CDR3 bases: TGTGCCAGCAGCGCCCGCCAGGCCCCCTACGAGCAGTACTTC.

The V call is TRBV4-1, the J call TRBJ2-1, with 10 positions matching TRBD2. Unmatched junction bases numbered 14, after V lost 8 bases and J lost 1 base. Germline CDR1 reads MGHRA; CDR2 reads YSYEKL. This CDR3 contains 18 residues. The CDR3 DNA is TGCGCCAGCGGGTTTCTAGCGGGAGTATCTAGGTCCTACAATGAGCAGTTCTTC. Its protein is CASGFLAGVSRSYNEQFF.

This rearrangement joins TRBV4-1 to TRBJ2-1, with a weak D call TRBD2 (6 bases). CDR1 and CDR2 from the germline V gene are MGHRA and YSYEKL. There are 17 residues in the CDR3. V lost 1 base and J 9 bases, leaving 22 bases between the germline ends. The DNA for the CDR3 is TGCGCCAGCAGCCAAGGACCGACTAGTCTAGGTGAAGGTGAGCAGTTCTTC. It translates to CASSQGPTSLGEGEQFF.

The V and J genes are TRBV4-1 and TRBJ2-5; TRBD1 aligns across 7 bases. Germline V gene lookup returns CDR1 MGHRA and CDR2 YSYEKL. The CDR3 covers 15 residues. After removal of 2 bases from V and 0 bases from J, the junction contained 3 bases not matched to a gene. CDR3 in DNA: TGCGCCAGCAGCCAACGGGACAGTGACCAAGAGACCCAGTACTTC. This translates into CASSQRDSDQETQYF.